One T cell receptor (beta chain) is described in this entry. At one boundary the junction diverges from the germline segment, which might be a read error. These data originate in a study of cytomegalovirus exposure and HLA in healthy donors. The PCR contained 60 Vbeta and 13 Jbeta primers. Measured with immunoSEQ multiplex PCR; TCRdb has only the in-frame clones, and not every one. The sample includes over 110,000 clones, about 80% of them seen just once. The CDR3 is 15 residues long. Germline-derived CDR1 and CDR2 are SSHAT and FNYEAQ (reference sequence). The source is a woman aged 55-69 years in good health and CMV-seropositive. The genes are TRBV7-7 and TRBJ2-3, with 7 bases identical to TRBD2. The sequenced sample consisted of PBMCs. This CDR3 is CASRASGISTDTQYF. DNA of the CDR3: TGTGCTAGCAGGGCTAGCGGAATCAGCACAGATACGCAGTATTTT.